This T cell receptor (beta chain) is from a study of T cells after yellow fever vaccination. Turning to this clonotype: The antigen is unknown.

Via MiXCR, TCRdb re-called the 5' RACE reads, giving one row per CDR3 protein. The sample has 500,000 to 650,000 distinct CDR3 sequences; over 9% are singletons. Study-wide results and caveats: A small share of clonotypes appeared in both CD4 and CD8 compartments. Primary-vaccination clones mostly resurfaced post-booster (about 96% CD4, around 88% CD8). A weaker but faster secondary response was observed, peaking on day 5 versus 15.

This specimen consisted of PBMCs, obtained on the day of the yellow fever booster vaccination. The clonotype comes from a man in his thirties or forties who received the YFV17D yellow fever vaccine.

CDR3 DNA sequence: TGTGCCAGCAGCTTAGTACAGGCTAAAAACATTCAGTACTTC. It yields the protein CASSLVQAKNIQYF. The J gene is TRBJ2-4, the V gene TRBV13; tentative D call: TRBD1 (5 bases). Trimming took 1 base from V and 4 from J, leaving 8 bases between them. The germline gives CDR1 PRHDT, CDR2 FYEKMQ (reference sequence). The CDR3 contains 14 residues.